This record covers a single T cell receptor (beta chain). What it binds is not known. This specimen belongs to a study of identical twins. The CDR3 is 17 amino acids. V was shortened by 2 bases and J by 5 bases, with 20 bases between the two germline ends. Germline values: CDR1 SGHKS, CDR2 YYEKEE (reference sequence). Every one of the donors was a healthy Caucasian. Study-level findings and limits: The abundant beta clonotypes from cord blood had fewer insertions, and memory repertoires had none of this. Out-of-frame alpha sequences shared by twins were enriched for low generation probability.

The authors used template switching to add a universal primer site and gave cDNA unique molecular identifiers. TCRdb independently ran MiXCR on the 5' RACE reads; one entry per CDR3 protein. The sample lists nearly 250,000 distinct CDR3 sequences; about 7% were seen once. The same sample was also studied in work on yellow fever vaccine responses in identical twins.

This receptor was identified in a woman aged 18-29 years in good health. The chain is built from TRBV5-5 and TRBJ2-4; tentative D call: TRBD2 (6 bases). The specimen was memory (CD45RO+) T cells sorted from blood. The CDR3 DNA sequence: TGTGCCAGCAGCTTCCCTCCCTCGGGAGCCGGCCAAAACATTCAGTACTTC. Its translation is CASSFPPSGAGQNIQYF.